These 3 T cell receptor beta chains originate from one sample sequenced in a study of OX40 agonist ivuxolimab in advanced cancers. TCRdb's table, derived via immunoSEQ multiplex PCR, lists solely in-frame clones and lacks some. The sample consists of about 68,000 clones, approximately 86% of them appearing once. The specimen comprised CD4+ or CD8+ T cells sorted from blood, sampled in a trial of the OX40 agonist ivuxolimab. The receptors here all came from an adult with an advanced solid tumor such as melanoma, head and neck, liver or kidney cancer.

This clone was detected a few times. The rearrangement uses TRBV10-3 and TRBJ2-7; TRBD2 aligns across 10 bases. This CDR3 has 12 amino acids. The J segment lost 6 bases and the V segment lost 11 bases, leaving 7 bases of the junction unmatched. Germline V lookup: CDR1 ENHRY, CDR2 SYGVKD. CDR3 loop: CAAGLATGEQYF. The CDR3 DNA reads TGTGCCGCGGGACTAGCGACGGGCGAGCAGTACTTC.

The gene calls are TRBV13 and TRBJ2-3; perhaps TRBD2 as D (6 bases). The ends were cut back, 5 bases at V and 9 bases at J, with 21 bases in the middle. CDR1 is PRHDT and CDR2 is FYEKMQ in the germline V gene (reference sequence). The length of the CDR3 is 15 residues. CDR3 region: CASSPGTGAIRTQYF. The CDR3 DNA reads TGTGCCAGCAGCCCCGGGACTGGGGCAATAAGGACGCAGTATTTT.

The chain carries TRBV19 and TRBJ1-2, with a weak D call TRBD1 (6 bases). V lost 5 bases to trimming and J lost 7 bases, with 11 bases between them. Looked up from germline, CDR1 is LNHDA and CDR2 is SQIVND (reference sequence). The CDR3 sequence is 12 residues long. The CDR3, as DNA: TGTGCCAGTAGTGATACAGGGACTGGCTACACCTTC. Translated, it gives CASSDTGTGYTF.